Listed below are T cell receptor beta chains from one sample, sequenced in a study of cytomegalovirus exposure and HLA in healthy donors. Some clones are missing from TCRdb's copy, which holds only in-frame ones; the method was immunoSEQ multiplex PCR. The sample holds about 140,000 clones; roughly 78% are singletons and the top ten take about 3.2%. Source material: PBMCs. The source of these receptors is a female donor in good health and CMV-seronegative. Both conserved end residues are part of each CDR3. Fields, in order: J gene, V gene, D gene, clone size, CDR3 protein, CDR3 DNA. A D gene is named only where the DNA matches it firmly. Some rows mark clone size as missing; the rest say once, few, many or name a class of expanded clone.

j_call: TRBJ1-2; v_call: TRBV5-1; d_call: .; clone_size: .; cdr3_aa: CASSFPDSFYGYTF; cdr3_nt: TGCGCCAGCAGCTTCCCGGACAGCTTCTATGGCTACACCTTC
j_call: TRBJ2-1; v_call: TRBV2; d_call: TRBD2; clone_size: .; cdr3_aa: CASILGRAAYNEQFF; cdr3_nt: TGTGCCAGCATCCTGGGGAGGGCGGCCTACAATGAGCAGTTCTTC
j_call: TRBJ2-7; v_call: TRBV25-1; d_call: TRBD2; clone_size: .; cdr3_aa: CASALTSGNAYEQYF; cdr3_nt: TGTGCCAGCGCCTTAACTAGCGGGAACGCCTACGAGCAGTACTTC
j_call: TRBJ1-1; v_call: TRBV28; d_call: TRBD1; clone_size: .; cdr3_aa: CASRPADRGSTEAFF; cdr3_nt: TGTGCCAGCAGACCAGCGGACAGGGGGAGTACTGAAGCTTTCTTT
j_call: TRBJ1-1; v_call: TRBV11-2; d_call: TRBD1; clone_size: .; cdr3_aa: CASSIDRVNTEAFF; cdr3_nt: TGTGCCAGCAGCATTGACAGGGTGAACACTGAAGCTTTCTTT
j_call: TRBJ2-3; v_call: TRBV9; d_call: .; clone_size: .; cdr3_aa: CASSRRGRGPDTQYF; cdr3_nt: TGTGCCAGCAGCCGGAGAGGCAGGGGTCCAGATACGCAGTATTTT
j_call: TRBJ2-1; v_call: TRBV5-1; d_call: TRBD2; clone_size: .; cdr3_aa: CASSSVGTSGEQFF; cdr3_nt: TGCGCCAGCAGCTCGGTAGGGACTAGCGGCGAGCAGTTCTTC
j_call: TRBJ1-2; v_call: TRBV6-1; d_call: .; clone_size: .; cdr3_aa: CASNQGRDRGYTF; cdr3_nt: TGTGCCAGCAACCAGGGAAGAGATCGAGGCTACACCTTC
j_call: TRBJ1-1; v_call: TRBV15; d_call: TRBD1; clone_size: few; cdr3_aa: CATSGGLGQAPSRATEAFF; cdr3_nt: TGTGCCACCTCAGGGGGCCTCGGGCAAGCCCCAAGTCGGGCCACTGAAGCTTTCTTT
j_call: TRBJ1-6; v_call: TRBV28; d_call: TRBD1; clone_size: .; cdr3_aa: CASRDRVRGNSPLHF; cdr3_nt: TGTGCCAGCAGGGACAGGGTTCGCGGGAATTCACCCCTCCACTTT
j_call: TRBJ1-6; v_call: TRBV5-1; d_call: .; clone_size: .; cdr3_aa: CASSRGTPSNSPLHF; cdr3_nt: TGCGCCAGCAGCAGGGGGACACCTTCAAATTCACCCCTCCACTTT
j_call: TRBJ2-5; v_call: TRBV28; d_call: .; clone_size: .; cdr3_aa: CASSLIRGGRSPIQETQYF; cdr3_nt: TGTGCCAGCAGTTTAATTAGGGGGGGTAGATCGCCTATCCAAGAGACCCAGTACTTC
j_call: TRBJ2-2; v_call: TRBV5-1; d_call: TRBD2; clone_size: .; cdr3_aa: CASSALAGTGELFF; cdr3_nt: TGCGCCAGCAGCGCCCTAGCGGGAACCGGGGAGCTGTTTTTT
j_call: TRBJ2-7; v_call: TRBV28; d_call: .; clone_size: .; cdr3_aa: CASSYFGGYFRDSYEQYF; cdr3_nt: TGTGCCAGCAGTTACTTCGGGGGATACTTTAGGGACTCCTACGAGCAGTACTTC
j_call: TRBJ2-7; v_call: TRBV29-1; d_call: TRBD2; clone_size: .; cdr3_aa: CSVVTSGGFYEQYF; cdr3_nt: TGCAGCGTTGTGACTAGCGGGGGGTTCTACGAGCAGTACTTC
j_call: TRBJ2-7; v_call: TRBV30; d_call: .; clone_size: .; cdr3_aa: CAWRDSTYEQYF; cdr3_nt: TGTGCCTGGAGGGACAGCACCTACGAGCAGTACTTC
j_call: TRBJ2-1; v_call: TRBV7-9; d_call: TRBD2; clone_size: .; cdr3_aa: CASSLGPSGSNEQFF; cdr3_nt: TGTGCCAGCAGCTTAGGCCCAAGCGGGAGCAATGAGCAGTTCTTC
j_call: TRBJ2-7; v_call: TRBV27; d_call: .; clone_size: .; cdr3_aa: CASSSRVRTYEQYF; cdr3_nt: TGTGCCAGCAGTTCGCGGGTCCGGACCTACGAGCAGTACTTC
j_call: TRBJ2-5; v_call: TRBV7-2; d_call: TRBD2; clone_size: .; cdr3_aa: CASSRRTSGGKETQYF; cdr3_nt: TGTGCCAGCAGCCGACGAACTAGCGGGGGAAAAGAGACCCAGTACTTC
j_call: TRBJ2-2; v_call: TRBV9; d_call: TRBD1; clone_size: .; cdr3_aa: CASSVALGQGGTGELFF; cdr3_nt: TGTGCCAGCAGCGTAGCTCTGGGACAGGGGGGCACCGGGGAGCTGTTTTTT
j_call: TRBJ2-1; v_call: TRBV29-1; d_call: TRBD2; clone_size: .; cdr3_aa: CSVENRAGLAPISYNEQFF; cdr3_nt: TGCAGCGTTGAAAATCGGGCGGGACTAGCCCCGATTTCCTACAATGAGCAGTTCTTC
j_call: TRBJ2-1; v_call: TRBV28; d_call: .; clone_size: .; cdr3_aa: CASSWNSGVYNEQFF; cdr3_nt: TGTGCCAGCAGTTGGAATAGCGGAGTCTACAATGAGCAGTTCTTC
j_call: TRBJ2-7; v_call: TRBV6-1; d_call: TRBD2; clone_size: .; cdr3_aa: CASSEWGLAGDYEQYF; cdr3_nt: TGTGCCAGCAGTGAGTGGGGACTAGCGGGGGACTACGAGCAGTACTTC
j_call: TRBJ2-3; v_call: TRBV13; d_call: .; clone_size: .; cdr3_aa: CASSLKAIGGSTDTQYF; cdr3_nt: TGTGCCAGCAGCTTAAAGGCGATAGGAGGCAGCACAGATACGCAGTATTTT
j_call: TRBJ2-3; v_call: TRBV5-4; d_call: .; clone_size: .; cdr3_aa: CASSLRSTDTQYF; cdr3_nt: TGTGCCAGCAGCCTCAGGAGCACAGATACGCAGTATTTT
j_call: TRBJ2-7; v_call: TRBV28; d_call: .; clone_size: few; cdr3_aa: CASSSVGGHEQYF; cdr3_nt: TGTGCCAGCAGTAGCGTGGGGGGGCACGAGCAGTACTTC
j_call: TRBJ1-2; v_call: TRBV2; d_call: TRBD1; clone_size: few; cdr3_aa: CASVLEGQGTYGYTF; cdr3_nt: TGTGCCAGCGTTTTGGAGGGACAGGGGACCTATGGCTACACCTTC
j_call: TRBJ1-2; v_call: TRBV10-3; d_call: .; clone_size: .; cdr3_aa: CAISDSGRNGYTF; cdr3_nt: TGTGCCATCAGTGATTCAGGGAGGAATGGCTACACCTTC
j_call: TRBJ1-2; v_call: TRBV6-1; d_call: TRBD1; clone_size: once; cdr3_aa: CASRRFTGDYGYTF; cdr3_nt: TGTGCCAGCAGGAGATTTACAGGGGACTATGGCTACACCTTC
j_call: TRBJ1-2; v_call: TRBV5-6; d_call: TRBD1; clone_size: .; cdr3_aa: CASSRTGQGAYGYTF; cdr3_nt: TGTGCCAGCAGCCGGACCGGACAGGGGGCCTATGGCTACACCTTC
j_call: TRBJ2-3; v_call: TRBV5-8; d_call: .; clone_size: .; cdr3_aa: CASSFALAGRGTDTQYF; cdr3_nt: TGTGCCAGCAGCTTCGCCCTGGCAGGACGGGGAACAGATACGCAGTATTTT
j_call: TRBJ2-3; v_call: TRBV14; d_call: .; clone_size: .; cdr3_aa: CASSQVQGPGQTQYF; cdr3_nt: TGTGCCAGCAGCCAAGTACAGGGCCCCGGTCAAACGCAGTATTTT
j_call: TRBJ2-3; v_call: TRBV30; d_call: TRBD2; clone_size: .; cdr3_aa: CAWSAPSGITDTQYF; cdr3_nt: TGTGCCTGGAGTGCCCCTAGCGGCATCACAGATACGCAGTATTTT
j_call: TRBJ1-2; v_call: TRBV28; d_call: .; clone_size: .; cdr3_aa: CASSLTGKGDGYTF; cdr3_nt: TGTGCCAGCAGTTTAACAGGGAAGGGGGATGGCTACACCTTC
j_call: TRBJ2-4; v_call: TRBV14; d_call: TRBD1; clone_size: .; cdr3_aa: CASSWDRKDIQYF; cdr3_nt: TGTGCCAGCAGCTGGGACAGAAAGGACATTCAGTACTTC
j_call: TRBJ1-4; v_call: TRBV4-2; d_call: .; clone_size: few; cdr3_aa: CASSPNTGYLELFF; cdr3_nt: TGTGCCAGCAGCCCGAACACAGGGTACTTGGAACTGTTTTTT
j_call: TRBJ1-4; v_call: TRBV30; d_call: .; clone_size: .; cdr3_aa: CAPLRERALKLFF; cdr3_nt: TGTGCCCCTCTCCGGGAGAGAGCGTTAAAACTGTTTTTT
j_call: TRBJ1-1; v_call: TRBV18; d_call: TRBD1; clone_size: .; cdr3_aa: CASSPLQGGTEAFF; cdr3_nt: TGTGCCAGCTCACCACTACAGGGGGGCACTGAAGCTTTCTTT
j_call: TRBJ2-2; v_call: TRBV27; d_call: TRBD2; clone_size: .; cdr3_aa: CASSPIWTSGNTGELFF; cdr3_nt: TGTGCCAGCAGTCCTATATGGACTAGCGGGAACACCGGGGAGCTGTTTTTT
j_call: TRBJ1-4; v_call: TRBV27; d_call: TRBD1; clone_size: .; cdr3_aa: CASSLKGQGGLATNEKLFF; cdr3_nt: TGTGCCAGCAGTTTAAAGGGACAGGGGGGATTGGCAACTAATGAAAAACTGTTTTTT
j_call: TRBJ2-7; v_call: TRBV5-1; d_call: .; clone_size: .; cdr3_aa: CASSFGTSLEQYF; cdr3_nt: TGCGCCAGCAGCTTTGGGACTTCCCTCGAGCAGTACTTC
j_call: TRBJ2-3; v_call: TRBV5-8; d_call: TRBD2; clone_size: .; cdr3_aa: CASSFLAGGSTDTQYF; cdr3_nt: TGTGCCAGCAGCTTCCTAGCGGGGGGTTCAACAGATACGCAGTATTTT
j_call: TRBJ2-6; v_call: TRBV7-2; d_call: TRBD1; clone_size: .; cdr3_aa: CASSFPGQGAPGANVLTF; cdr3_nt: TGTGCCAGCAGCTTCCCGGGACAGGGGGCCCCTGGGGCCAACGTCCTGACTTTC
j_call: TRBJ2-1; v_call: TRBV5-1; d_call: .; clone_size: .; cdr3_aa: CASRPRDNEQFF; cdr3_nt: TGCGCCAGCAGACCTCGGGACAATGAGCAGTTCTTC
j_call: TRBJ2-7; v_call: TRBV10-3; d_call: TRBD1; clone_size: .; cdr3_aa: CAIRGTGLIYEQYF; cdr3_nt: TGTGCCATCAGGGGGACAGGGCTCATCTACGAGCAGTACTTC
j_call: TRBJ2-7; v_call: TRBV7-9; d_call: .; clone_size: few; cdr3_aa: CASAGWAYEQYF; cdr3_nt: TGTGCCAGCGCAGGGTGGGCCTACGAGCAGTACTTC
j_call: TRBJ2-2; v_call: TRBV28; d_call: .; clone_size: .; cdr3_aa: CAIQGGGNTGELFF; cdr3_nt: TGTGCCATCCAAGGGGGGGGGAATACCGGGGAGCTGTTTTTT
j_call: TRBJ2-3; v_call: TRBV6-1; d_call: TRBD2; clone_size: .; cdr3_aa: CASKTSGSTDTQYF; cdr3_nt: TGTGCCAGTAAGACTAGCGGGAGCACAGATACGCAGTATTTT
j_call: TRBJ1-2; v_call: TRBV18; d_call: .; clone_size: .; cdr3_aa: CASSLNRVEGGYTF; cdr3_nt: TGTGCCAGCTCACTCAACAGGGTCGAAGGAGGCTACACCTTC
j_call: TRBJ2-2; v_call: TRBV4-2; d_call: TRBD2; clone_size: .; cdr3_aa: CASSQDVGGGGELFF; cdr3_nt: TGTGCCAGCAGCCAAGACGTGGGGGGGGGCGGGGAGCTGTTTTTT
j_call: TRBJ1-6; v_call: TRBV28; d_call: .; clone_size: .; cdr3_aa: CASSTGPWPLHF; cdr3_nt: TGTGCCAGCAGTACAGGGCCATGGCCCCTCCACTTT
j_call: TRBJ2-5; v_call: TRBV5-1; d_call: TRBD2; clone_size: .; cdr3_aa: CASSLRQGGQETQYF; cdr3_nt: TGCGCCAGCAGCTTGCGCCAGGGAGGGCAAGAGACCCAGTACTTC
j_call: TRBJ2-7; v_call: TRBV9; d_call: .; clone_size: once; cdr3_aa: CASSPHGGTVTYEQYF; cdr3_nt: TGTGCCAGCAGCCCCCACGGCGGGACCGTTACCTACGAGCAGTACTTC
j_call: TRBJ1-1; v_call: TRBV4-1; d_call: .; clone_size: few; cdr3_aa: CASSQRQQGMGTEAFF; cdr3_nt: TGCGCCAGCAGCCAACGACAGCAGGGAATGGGCACTGAAGCTTTCTTT